This T cell receptor (beta chain) emerged from a study of OX40 agonist ivuxolimab in advanced cancers. Repertoires were generated with immunoSEQ multiplex PCR, while TCRdb's copy carries only in-frame clones and drops some. The table lists more than 65,000 clones, about 79% of them singletons. Germline V gene lookup returns CDR1 SGHRS and CDR2 YFSETQ. Trimming shortened V by 5 bases and J by 2 bases, and 19 bases separated the two germline ends. This CDR3 region has 17 residues. Sequencing used CD4+ or CD8+ T cells sorted from blood, obtained in a trial of the OX40 agonist ivuxolimab. This TCR was sampled from an adult with an advanced solid tumor such as melanoma, head and neck, liver or kidney cancer. The chain recombines TRBV5-1 with TRBJ1-4; a weak D match, TRBD1 (5 bases). CDR3 nucleotide sequence: TGCGCCAGCAGGGCGCTCAATGGGGGGTCGACTAATGAAAAACTGTTTTTT. It codes for CASRALNGGSTNEKLFF.